This T cell receptor (beta chain) was obtained from a study of T cell responses to AZD1222 COVID-19 vaccine. Using immunoSEQ multiplex PCR, the repertoire was profiled, and TCRdb retains in-frame clones only, with some absent. The sample carries under 150,000 clones, more than 85% recorded once. To note about this clone: Antigen unknown.

CDR1 is SGHRS and CDR2 is YFSETQ in the germline V gene. This CDR3 has 15 amino acids. Trimming stripped 0 bases from V and 6 bases from J, with 13 bases between. General study findings and limits: Baseline seropositivity characterized only a handful of AZD1222 recipients. Two doses of AZD1222 preceded a rise in Spike-specific TCR breadth and depth. Epitopes outside B.1.351 and B.1.1.7 mutated regions reportedly drew nearly half of spike TCRs. After the peak T cell response, and only then, were repertoires sampled.

This sequence joins TRBV5-1 and TRBJ2-1; unclear D gene. The input for sequencing was peripheral blood, taken on day 0 of AZD1222 vaccination. The clonotype was recovered from an adult in good health. DNA for the CDR3: TGCGCCAGCAGCTTGGTTGGCCCCCCATCCAATGAGCAGTTCTTC. This sequence encodes CASSLVGPPSNEQFF.